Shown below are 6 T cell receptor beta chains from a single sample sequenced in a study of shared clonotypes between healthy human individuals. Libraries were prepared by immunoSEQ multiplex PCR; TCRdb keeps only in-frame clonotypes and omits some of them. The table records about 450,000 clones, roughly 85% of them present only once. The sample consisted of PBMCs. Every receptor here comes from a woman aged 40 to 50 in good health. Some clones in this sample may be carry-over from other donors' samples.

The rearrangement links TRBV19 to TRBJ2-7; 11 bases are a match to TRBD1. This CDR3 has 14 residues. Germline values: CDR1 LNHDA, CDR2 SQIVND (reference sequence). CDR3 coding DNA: TGTGCAACTAAGAAGGGACAGGGGGTCGACGAGCAGTACTTC. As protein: CATKKGQGVDEQYF.

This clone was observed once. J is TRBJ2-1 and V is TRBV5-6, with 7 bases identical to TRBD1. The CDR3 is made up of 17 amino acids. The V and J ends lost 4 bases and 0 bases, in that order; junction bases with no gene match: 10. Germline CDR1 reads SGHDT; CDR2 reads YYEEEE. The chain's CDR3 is CASSHTGVAYSYNEQFF. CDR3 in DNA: TGTGCCAGCAGCCATACAGGGGTAGCGTACTCCTACAATGAGCAGTTCTTC.

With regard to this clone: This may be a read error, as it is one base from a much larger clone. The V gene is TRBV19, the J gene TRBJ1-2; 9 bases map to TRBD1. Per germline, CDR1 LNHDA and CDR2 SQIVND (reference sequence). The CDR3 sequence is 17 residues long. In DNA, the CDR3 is TGTGCCAGTACGCTGAGGGGACAGGGCATCTCTGGCTATTGCTACACCTTC. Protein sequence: CASTLRGQGISGYCYTF.

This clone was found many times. Here the CDR3 reads CASSLNNSPLHF. DNA of the CDR3: TGCGCCAGCAGCCTTAATAATTCACCCCTCCACTTT. The chain uses TRBV4-1 and TRBJ1-6; D gene ambiguous. This CDR3 has 12 residues. Germline lookup yields CDR1 MGHRA and CDR2 YSYEKL. Trimming stripped 4 bases from V and 5 bases from J, with 3 bases between.

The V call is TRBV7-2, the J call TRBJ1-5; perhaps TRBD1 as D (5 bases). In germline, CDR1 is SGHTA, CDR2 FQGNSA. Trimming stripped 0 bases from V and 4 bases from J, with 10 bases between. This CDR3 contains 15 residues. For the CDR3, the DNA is TGTGCCAGCAGCTTAGCACGGGGCCCAAATCAGCCCCAGCATTTT. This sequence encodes CASSLARGPNQPQHF.

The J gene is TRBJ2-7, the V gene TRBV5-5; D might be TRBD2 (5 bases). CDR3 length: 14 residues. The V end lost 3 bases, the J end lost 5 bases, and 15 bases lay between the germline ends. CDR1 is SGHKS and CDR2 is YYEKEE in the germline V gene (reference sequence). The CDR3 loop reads CASSWAWSGNEQYF. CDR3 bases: TGTGCCAGCAGCTGGGCGTGGAGCGGCAACGAGCAGTACTTC.